The 8 T cell receptor beta chains listed next were all sequenced from one sample in a study of human T cells and chemical hapten exposure (dated by TCRdb to the early 2020s). Libraries were made using 5' RACE. Sequencer: Illumina MiSeq. TCRdb cleaned the public reads at Q25 with fastp, built clones with MiXCR and kept in-frame beta chains. Rows are combined by CDR3 protein, so each entry shows the most common genes and DNA. A total of 110,000 or so distinct CDR3 sequences appear in this sample, 15% to 20% of them only once. Approximately 2.8% of the sample comes from the top ten. Total RNA was extracted from unfractionated whole blood collected in Tempus Blood RNA tubes. The receptors shown here come from a human donor in good health.

This chain links TRBV2 with TRBJ1-5; D is perhaps TRBD1 (5 bases). This CDR3 spans 15 amino acids. Trimming removed 5 bases from V and 0 bases from J, with 11 bases in between. Germline loops: CDR1 SNHLY, CDR2 FYNNEI. The CDR3 nucleotides read TGTGCCAGCAGTCCGGGACGCAATAGCAATCAGCCCCAGCATTTT. It yields the protein CASSPGRNSNQPQHF.

The chain combines TRBV7-9 with TRBJ1-3; the D gene is possibly TRBD1 (5 bases). Trimming took 1 base from V and 0 from J, leaving 16 bases between them. The CDR3 runs to 18 residues. CDR1 SEHNR and CDR2 FQNEAQ come from the germline V gene (reference sequence). The CDR3: CASSLDLGTPLSGNTIYF. The CDR3 region has the DNA TGTGCCAGCAGCTTAGATTTGGGGACCCCGCTCTCTGGAAACACCATATATTTT.

The chain carries TRBV28 and TRBJ1-5; D not certain. Germline loops: CDR1 MDHEN, CDR2 SYDVKM. The germline V and J ends were trimmed by 5 bases and 6 bases, with 20 bases remaining between them. The CDR3 has 16 residues. CDR3 bases: TGTGCCAGCAGTCGGAAAGGACTGGGCGGTGGTCAGCCCCAGCATTTT. Its protein product is CASSRKGLGGGQPQHF.

This clonotype has just a few counts. The chain joins TRBV4-1 to TRBJ2-7; 12 bases fit TRBD2. V shed 1 base and J 3 bases; nucleotides not matched to a gene: 4. This CDR3 is 16 amino acids long. Looked up from germline, CDR1 is MGHRA and CDR2 is YSYEKL. CDR3 DNA: TGCGCCAGCAGCCAAGCTGGACTAGCGGGAAACTACGAGCAGTACTTC. This codes for CASSQAGLAGNYEQYF.

This rearrangement joins TRBV5-1 to TRBJ2-5, with a weak D call TRBD1 (6 bases). Per germline, CDR1 SGHRS and CDR2 YFSETQ. V gave up 0 bases and J gave up 7 bases, with 7 bases separating them. The CDR3 length is 12 residues. CDR3 coding DNA: TGCGCCAGCAGCTTGGAACAGGGGACCCAGTACTTC. Amino acid sequence: CASSLEQGTQYF.

With regard to this clonotype: An end of the junction differs from the germline gene, which may be a read error. V and J are TRBV7-7 and TRBJ2-2; 7 nucleotides align to TRBD2. The CDR3 runs 15 residues. CDR1 and CDR2 (germline): SSHAT, FNYEAQ (reference sequence). The CDR3 DNA follows: TGTGCTAGCAGCCCTAGCGGTTTTGCCAACGGGGAGCTGTTTTTT. Protein product: CASSPSGFANGELFF.

This clonotype showed up many times. The genes are TRBV5-6 and TRBJ2-1; a weak D match, TRBD2 (6 bases). The CDR3 length is 15 residues. The V gene's germline CDR1 is SGHDT and CDR2 YYEEEE. Trimming took 1 base from V and 8 from J, leaving 16 bases between them. CDR3 sequence: CASSLPGSRVHEQFF. CDR3 nucleotides: TGTGCCAGCAGCTTGCCCGGGAGCCGTGTCCATGAGCAGTTCTTC.

This clonotype was picked up a small number of times. The chain combines TRBV11-2 with TRBJ2-3; 8 bases are shared with TRBD2. The ends lost 6 bases at V and 6 bases at J; junction bases unmatched: 17. The CDR3 spans 17 residues. Germline V lookup: CDR1 SGHAT, CDR2 FQNNGV. The CDR3 sequence is CASSHLLREGVQDTQYF. The CDR3 nucleotides read TGTGCCAGCAGTCACTTGCTACGGGAGGGTGTTCAGGATACGCAGTATTTT.